Below, 2 T cell receptor beta chains from the same sample are listed, as sequenced in a study of blood T cell repertoires in COVID-19. Libraries were prepared by immunoSEQ multiplex PCR; TCRdb keeps only in-frame clonotypes and omits some of them. The table lists around 100,000 clones, less than 95% of them singletons. The sequenced sample consisted of peripheral blood. The receptors originated from a man aged 18 to 30 with COVID-19, enrolled during active disease.

The rearrangement links TRBV18 to TRBJ1-3, with a possible D match to TRBD1 (6 bases). Germline lookup yields CDR1 KGHSH and CDR2 LQKENI. The CDR3 sequence is 14 residues long. V lost 3 bases and J lost 4, with 10 bases in between. DNA of the CDR3: TGTGCCAGCTCACCGACAGGATCCGGAAACACCATATATTTT. Translated: CASSPTGSGNTIYF.

The chain joins TRBV9 to TRBJ2-7; 8 positions agree with TRBD2. Germline V gene lookup returns CDR1 SGDLS and CDR2 YYNGEE. Losses at the gene ends were 0 bases for V and 3 bases for J; bases not matched to a gene: 2. The CDR3 runs to 14 residues. CDR3 nucleotides: TGTGCCAGCAGCGTAGCGGGGGGGTACTACGAGCAGTACTTC. Amino acids: CASSVAGGYYEQYF.